The T cell receptor beta chain described here comes from a study of CXCR3-negative and CXCR3-positive naive CD8 T cells. Turning to the study itself: Libraries each contributed about 1.5 +/- 0.3 million TRB reads, for about 135 million in total. Overall study results and limits: TRB CDR3s of CXCR3-positive naive cells were more hydrophobic than those of CXCR3-negative naive cells. TRBV-TRBJ usage was similar across naive CXCR3 subsets but distinct in memory cells.

TRB cDNA libraries were made by UMI-labeled 5' RACE. One entry per CDR3 protein, without DNA, is what TCRdb gives after re-calling the 5' RACE reads. The ten most abundant clones cover 4.3% of a sample with 50,000 to 65,000 distinct CDR3 sequences. Germline lookup yields CDR1 DFQATT and CDR2 SNEGSKA (reference sequence). This CDR3 contains 14 residues. Naivety in CD8+ T cells corresponded to a CD45RO-CCR7+CD27+CD95- phenotype. Worth noting for this clonotype: Its antigen is currently unknown.

The specimen sequenced was naive CXCR3- CD8+ T cells from blood. Subset specified: CD45RO-CCR7+CD27+CD95- naive CD8+ T cells lacking CXCR3 (TNR3-). This TCR was sampled from a human donor in good health. Some clones in this sample may be carry-over from other donors' samples. V is TRBV20-1 and J is TRBJ2-7; TCRdb outputs TRBD2, but without DNA this stays unchecked. The CDR3 reads CSAKLAGVTDEQYF.